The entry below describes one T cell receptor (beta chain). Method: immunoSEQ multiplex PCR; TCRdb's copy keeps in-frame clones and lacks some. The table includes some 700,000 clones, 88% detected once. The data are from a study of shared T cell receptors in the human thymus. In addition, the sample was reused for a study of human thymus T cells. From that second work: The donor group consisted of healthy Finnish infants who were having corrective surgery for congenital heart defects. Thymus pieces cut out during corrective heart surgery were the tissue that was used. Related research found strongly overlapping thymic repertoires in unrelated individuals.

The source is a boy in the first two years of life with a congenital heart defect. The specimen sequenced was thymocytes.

CDR3 sequence: CASSPGRQQNTEAFF. The DNA for the CDR3 is TGCGCCAGCAGCCCAGGCCGACAGCAGAACACTGAAGCTTTCTTT. The chain employs TRBV5-1 and TRBJ1-1, with D possibly TRBD1 on 5 matching bases. The V gene's germline CDR1 is SGHRS and CDR2 YFSETQ. Trimming took 4 bases from V and 1 from J, leaving 14 bases between them. The CDR3 runs to 15 residues.